This T cell receptor (beta chain) appears in the sequencing data of a study of neurological immune-mediated disorders. The CDR3 is 16 residues long. CDR1 is MDHEN and CDR2 is SYDVKM in the germline V gene. J lost 6 bases, V lost 3 bases, and 8 bases had no gene match. Many counts were recorded for this clonotype. Antigen specificity is unknown. As for the cDNA, it was generated by 5'RACE with 10-nucleotide random UMIs. Sequencing of 15-18 subjects in each run yielded over 190 million TCR-beta sequences. TCRdb processed the 5' RACE reads anew with MiXCR; each CDR3 protein has one entry. Here the sample spans roughly 100,000 distinct CDR3 sequences, approximately 10% being singletons. The time point is: longitudinal time-point 3. Libraries used 2 million unsorted PBMCs kept frozen in RNAlater. Study findings and constraints: Multiple sclerosis was found to have the least TCR clonal expansion, below healthy controls, and HTLV-1-associated myelopathy the most.

The sample taken for sequencing was PBMCs. This chain connects TRBV28 to TRBJ2-2; TRBD1 aligns across 9 bases. This sequence was found in a female donor with HTLV-1-associated myelopathy (HAM/TSP). This CDR3 reads CASSFYRGRGSGELFF. The CDR3 nucleotides read TGTGCCAGCAGTTTCTACAGGGGGCGCGGGTCCGGGGAGCTGTTTTTT.